A selection of T cell receptor beta chains follows, all from one sample in a study of early T cells in non-severe SARS-CoV-2 infection. TCRdb independently ran MiXCR on the 5' RACE reads; one entry per CDR3 protein. The top ten clones hold about 2% of a sample with more than 90,000 distinct CDR3 sequences, around 13% of them seen once. The sample comprised whole blood. The receptors come from an adult who was a healthcare worker with PCR-confirmed SARS-CoV-2 infection or an uninfected control (not recorded which). The CDR3 runs from the conserved cysteine through the conserved F or W. The D gene is left open where the match is weak. Clone size is given for some rows only: seen once, a few or many times, or a class if the clone is expanded.

J gene: TRBJ1-3
V gene: TRBV29-1
D gene: -
clone size: few
CDR3 protein: CSAGVFGGNTIYF
CDR3 DNA: TGCAGCGCTGGTGTTTTCGGTGGAAACACCATATATTTT

J gene: TRBJ2-3
V gene: TRBV29-1
D gene: -
clone size: few
CDR3 protein: CSVESGAGGTRDTQYF
CDR3 DNA: TGCAGCGTTGAATCCGGAGCCGGAGGGACACGGGATACGCAGTATTTT

J gene: TRBJ2-3
V gene: TRBV20-1
D gene: -
clone size: few
CDR3 protein: CSATLTDTQYF
CDR3 DNA: TGCAGTGCCACGCTAACGGATACGCAGTATTTT

J gene: TRBJ2-4
V gene: TRBV2
D gene: -
clone size: -
CDR3 protein: CASGLGARLIQYF
CDR3 DNA: TGTGCCAGCGGACTGGGGGCAAGACTCATTCAGTACTTC

J gene: TRBJ1-5
V gene: TRBV24-1
D gene: -
clone size: few
CDR3 protein: CATSQGGNQPQHF
CDR3 DNA: TGTGCCACCAGTCAGGGAGGCAATCAGCCCCAGCATTTT

J gene: TRBJ1-2
V gene: TRBV28
D gene: TRBD1
clone size: many
CDR3 protein: CASSSPTGGGYGYTF
CDR3 DNA: TGTGCCAGCAGTTCCCCAACAGGGGGTGGGTATGGCTACACCTTC

J gene: TRBJ2-7
V gene: TRBV20-1
D gene: -
clone size: few
CDR3 protein: CSATDSGSSYEQYF
CDR3 DNA: TGCAGTGCCACGGACAGTGGGAGCTCCTACGAGCAGTACTTC

J gene: TRBJ2-3
V gene: TRBV4-3
D gene: -
clone size: few
CDR3 protein: CASSQDSGTDTQYF
CDR3 DNA: TGCGCCAGCAGCCAAGATTCAGGGACAGATACGCAGTATTTT

J gene: TRBJ2-3
V gene: TRBV3-1
D gene: TRBD2
clone size: few
CDR3 protein: CASSPRLALMDTQYF
CDR3 DNA: TGTGCCAGCAGCCCTCGACTAGCTTTGATGGATACGCAGTATTTT

J gene: TRBJ2-7
V gene: TRBV9
D gene: -
clone size: -
CDR3 protein: CASSVGEGSYEQYF
CDR3 DNA: TGTGCCAGCAGCGTAGGAGAGGGGTCCTACGAGCAGTACTTC

J gene: TRBJ2-3
V gene: TRBV7-2
D gene: TRBD1
clone size: -
CDR3 protein: CASGRQGADTQYF
CDR3 DNA: TGTGCCAGCGGGAGACAGGGGGCAGATACGCAGTATTTT

J gene: TRBJ1-2
V gene: TRBV20-1
D gene: TRBD1
clone size: -
CDR3 protein: CSAPGQGKYGYTF
CDR3 DNA: TGCAGTGCTCCGGGACAGGGGAAATATGGCTACACCTTC

J gene: TRBJ2-7
V gene: TRBV5-1
D gene: TRBD1
clone size: -
CDR3 protein: CASSPAPGQGLYEQYF
CDR3 DNA: TGCGCCAGCAGCCCAGCACCGGGACAGGGCTTATACGAGCAGTACTTC

J gene: TRBJ1-1
V gene: TRBV28
D gene: -
clone size: many
CDR3 protein: CASSAAPGNTEAFF
CDR3 DNA: TGTGCCAGCAGCGCAGCCCCAGGAAATACTGAAGCTTTCTTT

J gene: TRBJ1-1
V gene: TRBV10-3
D gene: TRBD1
clone size: few
CDR3 protein: CAIKTGTNTEAFF
CDR3 DNA: TGTGCCATCAAGACAGGGACAAACACTGAAGCTTTCTTT

J gene: TRBJ2-5
V gene: TRBV7-2
D gene: -
clone size: few
CDR3 protein: CASSLDPGRRETQYF
CDR3 DNA: TGTGCCAGCAGCTTAGACCCAGGGAGGCGGGAGACCCAGTACTTC

J gene: TRBJ2-7
V gene: TRBV28
D gene: TRBD1
clone size: -
CDR3 protein: CASSLGGMGQTRKTSYEQYF
CDR3 DNA: TGTGCCAGCAGTTTGGGTGGTATGGGACAGACAAGAAAGACATCCTACGAGCAGTACTTC

J gene: TRBJ2-2
V gene: TRBV14
D gene: -
clone size: many
CDR3 protein: CASSQGVRPNTGELFF
CDR3 DNA: TGTGCCAGCAGCCAAGGGGTTAGGCCGAACACCGGGGAGCTGTTTTTT

J gene: TRBJ2-7
V gene: TRBV11-2
D gene: -
clone size: few
CDR3 protein: CASRSPRKGYEQYF
CDR3 DNA: TGTGCCAGCAGGAGCCCTCGGAAGGGTTACGAGCAGTACTTC

J gene: TRBJ2-5
V gene: TRBV7-8
D gene: TRBD2
clone size: -
CDR3 protein: CASYVGTSEETQYF
CDR3 DNA: TGTGCCAGCTACGTGGGGACTAGCGAAGAGACCCAGTACTTC

J gene: TRBJ2-1
V gene: TRBV12-3/TRBV12-4
D gene: -
clone size: many
CDR3 protein: CASSPGRSYNEQFF
CDR3 DNA: TGTGCCAGCAGTCCCGGGAGATCCTACAATGAGCAGTTCTTC

J gene: TRBJ2-7
V gene: TRBV14
D gene: -
clone size: -
CDR3 protein: CASSHPTYEQYF
CDR3 DNA: TGTGCCAGCAGCCACCCAACCTACGAGCAGTACTTC

J gene: TRBJ1-4
V gene: TRBV12-3/TRBV12-4
D gene: TRBD1
clone size: -
CDR3 protein: CASSFRQGGEKLFF
CDR3 DNA: TGTGCCAGCAGTTTTCGACAGGGGGGTGAAAAACTGTTTTTT

J gene: TRBJ2-1
V gene: TRBV7-9
D gene: -
clone size: many
CDR3 protein: CASSLSGRADEQFF
CDR3 DNA: TGTGCCAGCAGCTTATCGGGCAGGGCCGATGAGCAGTTCTTC

J gene: TRBJ2-1
V gene: TRBV29-1
D gene: -
clone size: -
CDR3 protein: CSVGQGVNEQFF
CDR3 DNA: TGCAGCGTTGGGCAGGGCGTCAATGAGCAGTTCTTC

J gene: TRBJ2-7
V gene: TRBV20-1
D gene: -
clone size: many
CDR3 protein: CSALGGKAYEQYF
CDR3 DNA: TGCAGTGCCCTGGGGGGTAAGGCCTACGAGCAGTACTTC

J gene: TRBJ1-2
V gene: TRBV28
D gene: TRBD1
clone size: -
CDR3 protein: CASFGDSNYGYTF
CDR3 DNA: TGTGCCAGCTTCGGGGACAGCAACTATGGCTACACCTTC

J gene: TRBJ2-1
V gene: TRBV24-1
D gene: TRBD1
clone size: many
CDR3 protein: CATSDPGTGLDNEQFF
CDR3 DNA: TGTGCCACCAGCGATCCCGGGACAGGGTTGGACAATGAGCAGTTCTTC